These 6 T cell receptor delta chains were all obtained from the same sample, sequenced in a study of γδ T cells in repeated Plasmodium falciparum infection. TCRdb reprocessed the multiplex PCR reads through CATT. The sample carries 75,000 to 95,000 delta-chain clones, 0.9% to 1% recorded once. Gammadelta T cells were flow-sorted from PBMC into Vgamma9/Vdelta2+ and Vdelta2-negative populations for bulk analysis. The source material was gamma-delta T cells from blood. The receptors derive from a pool of human donors (malaria-infected and uninfected, not separated).

To note about this clone: One base separates it from a far larger clone, so it is likely a read error. Other DNA sequences in the same sample also yield this CDR3. CDR3 in DNA: TGTGCCTGTGACAGCGTCCGGAACTGGGGGGATACGGTTGCGCGTTCTAAACTCATCTTT. This encodes CACDSVRNWGDTVARSKLIF. The V call is TRDV2, the J call TRDJ1; 10 bases are a match to TRDD3. TCRdb leaves out the J gene; it was filled in here by matching the DNA to germline. Germline-derived CDR1 and CDR2 are GEAIGNYY and EKD. The J segment lost 7 bases and the V segment lost 2 bases, leaving 24 bases of the junction unmatched. The CDR3 loop spans 20 amino acids.

Of note for this clone: This likely stems from a read error, as it lies one base from a far larger clone. Other DNA sequences in the same sample also yield this CDR3. This CDR3 is CALGERGEFAFPPSRTVWGIRGTDKLIF. The DNA of the CDR3 is TGTGCTCTTGGGGAACGGGGCGAGTTTGCCTTCCCCCCATCTCGTACTGTCTGGGGGATACGGGGCACCGATAAACTCATCTTT. The rearrangement joins TRDV1 to TRDJ1, with 12 nucleotides matching TRDD3. The CDR3 totals 28 residues. CDR1 and CDR2 from the germline V gene are TSWWSYY and QGS. V trimming: 1 base; J trimming: 1 base; junction bases outside the gene matches: 37.

For this clone: The translation of this DNA and the TCRdb protein of a much larger clone differ at residue 6, probably owing to a read error; the protein shown here is translated from the DNA. This chain links TRDV1 with TRDJ1; TRDD3 aligns across 11 bases. Trimming at V came to 4 bases and at J to 1 base, leaving 29 bases not matched to a gene. Germline CDR1 reads TSWWSYY; CDR2 reads QGS. The CDR3 length is 24 residues. In nucleotides, the CDR3 is TGTGCTCTTGGGGTTTATTCCTACGCTACGAGAAACTGGGGGATAACAGGATTCACCGATAAACTCATCTTT. Translating gives CALGVYSYATRNWGITGFTDKLIF.

As concerns this clone: The TCRdb record carries a much larger clone's protein, which differs from this DNA's translation at residue 12; a read error is the likely cause, and the protein listed here is the DNA translation. The chain combines TRDV1 with TRDJ1; 8 bases fit TRDD3. Germline V gene data show CDR1 as TSWWSYY and CDR2 as QGS. The CDR3 is made up of 21 amino acids. V shed 2 bases, J shed 0 bases, and the junction held 20 bases outside the gene matches. The CDR3 bases are TGTGCTCTTGGGGAATCACCCTCGTTTACGTTTGATGGGGGATACACCGATAAACTCATCTTT. Its translation: CALGESPSFTFDGGYTDKLIF.

A word on this clone: For this DNA, TCRdb reports the protein of a much larger clone, which diverges at residue 18, most likely from a read error; the protein presented here is translated directly from the DNA. For the V gene the call is TRDV2; the J gene has no call; TRDD3, the table's D call, lacks a check against the DNA. The germline gives CDR1 GEAIGNYY, CDR2 EKD. This CDR3 is 19 amino acids long. CDR3 DNA sequence: TGTGCCTGTGACACCGTTTCCCCTGGGGGGGGCCAGTACACCGATAAACTCACCTTT. Protein product: CACDTVSPGGGQYTDKLTF.

On this clone itself: TCRdb's protein, taken from a much larger clone, differs from this DNA's translation at residue 3, likely owing to a read error; the protein displayed comes from the DNA. V gene TRDV2 combines with J gene TRDJ1; D is unclear. No J gene was available from TCRdb, and it was assigned here by a germline match of the DNA. The CDR3 spans 14 residues. Germline CDR1 reads GEAIGNYY; CDR2 reads EKD. CDR3 DNA sequence: TGTGCCCGTGACACCGCTGGCTTGAGCGATAAACTCATCTTT. Translating it yields CARDTAGLSDKLIF.